This TCR beta chain was found in a study of cytomegalovirus exposure and HLA in healthy donors. Germline V gene sequence: CDR1 LNHDA, CDR2 SQIVND (reference sequence). CDR3 size: 14 residues. V was shortened by 5 bases and J by 2 bases, with 13 bases between the two germline ends. The donors formed part of the approximately 130-subject validation cohort, distinct from the approximately 670-subject first cohort. This clone was detected a few times. The repertoire was sequenced with immunoSEQ multiplex PCR; TCRdb's copy has only in-frame clones and lacks some. The table has roughly 250,000 clones, around 87% seen once.

This chain connects TRBV19 to TRBJ2-7; D is unresolved. Sequences were obtained from PBMCs. This receptor was taken from a woman in her thirties in good health and CMV-seropositive. The CDR3 is CASSDSGIAYEQYF. The CDR3 nucleotides read TGTGCCAGTAGTGATTCAGGTATCGCCTACGAGCAGTACTTC.